This T cell receptor (beta chain) appears in the sequencing data of a study of T cells after yellow fever vaccination. UMIs were added to TCR cDNA along with a universal primer site when it was made by 5'RACE template switching. TCRdb re-analysed the 5' RACE reads in MiXCR, keeping a single row per CDR3 protein. The sample carries 350,000 to 550,000 distinct CDR3 sequences, around 20% recorded once. Trimming left V 0 bases short and J 3 bases short, with 12 bases between. This CDR3 has 15 residues. The germline V gene has CDR1 SGDLS and CDR2 YYNGEE. This clonotype was recorded a few times. Its antigen is as yet unknown. Notes on the study in general: The secondary response peaked faster, at day 5 versus 15, but was weaker. The booster response re-showed most primary clones: 96% CD4, approximately 90% CD8.

This chain links TRBV9 with TRBJ1-2, with TRBD1 as a possible D gene (6 bases). Material: PBMCs, obtained before the yellow fever booster vaccination. The TCR originated in a man between 18 and 35 years old who received the YFV17D yellow fever vaccine. Here the CDR3 reads CASSVGGDIYYGYTF. For the CDR3, the DNA is TGTGCCAGCAGCGTAGGGGGGGACATTTACTATGGCTACACCTTC.